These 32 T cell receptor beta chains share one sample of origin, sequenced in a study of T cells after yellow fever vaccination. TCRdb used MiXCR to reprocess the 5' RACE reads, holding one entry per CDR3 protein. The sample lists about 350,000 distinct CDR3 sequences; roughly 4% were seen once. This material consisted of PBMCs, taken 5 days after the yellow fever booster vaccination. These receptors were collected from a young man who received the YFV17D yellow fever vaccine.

The CDR3 loop reads CSAQRLGTGNTEAFF. The DNA of the CDR3 is TGCAGTGCTCAGAGATTGGGGACAGGAAACACTGAAGCTTTCTTT. The rearrangement links TRBV20-1 to TRBJ1-1; TRBD1 agrees at 8 bases. Germline CDR1 and CDR2: DFQATT and SNEGSKA (reference sequence). Losses at the gene ends were 5 bases for V and 2 bases for J; bases not matched to a gene: 10. The CDR3 runs to 15 residues.

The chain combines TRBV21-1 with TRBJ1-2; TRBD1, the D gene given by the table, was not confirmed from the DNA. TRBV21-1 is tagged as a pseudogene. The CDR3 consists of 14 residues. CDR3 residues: CASSKGGGGNGYTF. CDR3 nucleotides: TGTGCCAGCAGCAAAGGAGGAGGGGGTAATGGCTACACCTTC.

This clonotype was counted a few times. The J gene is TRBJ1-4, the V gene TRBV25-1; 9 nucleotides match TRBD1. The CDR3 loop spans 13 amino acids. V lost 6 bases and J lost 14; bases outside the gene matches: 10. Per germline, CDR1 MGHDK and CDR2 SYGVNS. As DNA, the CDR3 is TGTGCCAGCAGCGCCGGACAGGGGAGGTGGCTGTTTTTT. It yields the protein CASSAGQGRWLFF.

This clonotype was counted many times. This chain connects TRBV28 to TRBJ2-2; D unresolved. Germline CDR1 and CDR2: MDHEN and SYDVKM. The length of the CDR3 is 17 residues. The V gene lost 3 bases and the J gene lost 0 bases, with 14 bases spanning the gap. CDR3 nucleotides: TGTGCCAGCAGTTTCTGGCCGTTAGATTCGAACACCGGGGAGCTGTTTTTT. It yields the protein CASSFWPLDSNTGELFF.

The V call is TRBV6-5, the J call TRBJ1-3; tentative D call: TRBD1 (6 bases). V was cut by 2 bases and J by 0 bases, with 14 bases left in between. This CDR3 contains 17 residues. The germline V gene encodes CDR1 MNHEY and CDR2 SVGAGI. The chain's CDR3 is CASSYNRGGYSGNTIYF. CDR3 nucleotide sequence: TGTGCCAGCAGTTACAATCGAGGGGGATACTCTGGAAACACCATATATTTT.

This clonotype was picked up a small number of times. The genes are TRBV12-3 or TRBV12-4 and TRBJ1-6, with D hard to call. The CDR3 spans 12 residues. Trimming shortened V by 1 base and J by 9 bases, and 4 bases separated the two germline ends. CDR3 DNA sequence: TGTGCCAGCAGTTTAGTTTTTTCACCCCTCCACTTT. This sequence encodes CASSLVFSPLHF.

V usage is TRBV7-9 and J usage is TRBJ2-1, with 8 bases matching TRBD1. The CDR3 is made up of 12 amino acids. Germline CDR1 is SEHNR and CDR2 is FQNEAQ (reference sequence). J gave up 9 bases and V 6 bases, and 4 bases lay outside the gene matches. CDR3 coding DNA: TGTGCCAGCAGGCCCGGGACAGGTGAGCAGTTCTTC. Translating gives CASRPGTGEQFF.

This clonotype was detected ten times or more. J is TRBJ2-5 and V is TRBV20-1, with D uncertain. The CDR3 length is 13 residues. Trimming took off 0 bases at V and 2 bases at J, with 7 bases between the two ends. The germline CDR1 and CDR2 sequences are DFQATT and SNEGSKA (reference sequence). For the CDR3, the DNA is TGCAGTGCTAGAGATCCCGGTCAAGAGACCCAGTACTTC. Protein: CSARDPGQETQYF.

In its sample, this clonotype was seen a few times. The CDR3 DNA follows: TGTGCCAGCAGCCGAGCGGGGGTCTCAGATACGCAGTATTTT. It yields the protein CASSRAGVSDTQYF. This sequence joins TRBV5-5 and TRBJ2-3; 8 positions match TRBD2. This CDR3 is 14 amino acids long. The V gene's germline CDR1 is SGHKS and CDR2 YYEKEE (reference sequence). The J segment lost 4 bases and the V segment lost 4 bases, leaving 5 bases of the junction unmatched. The complete variable domain, with remaining parts taken from reference TRBV5-5 and TRBJ2-3, reads DAGVTQSPTHLIKTRGQQVTLRCSPISGHKSVSWYQQVLGQGPQFIFQYYEKEERGRGNFPDRFSARQFPNYSSELNVNALLLGDSALYLCASSRAGVSDTQYFGPGTRLTVL.

The CDR3 reads CASSLGRGAFTDTQYF. CDR3 DNA sequence: TGTGCCAGCAGCTTGGGGCGGGGGGCTTTCACAGATACGCAGTATTTT. The J gene is TRBJ2-3, the V gene TRBV5-4; 8 bases agree with TRBD2. The CDR3 spans 16 residues. CDR1 is SGHNT and CDR2 is YYREEE in the germline V gene (reference sequence). With V trimmed by 0 bases and J by 2 bases, 5 bases remained unmatched.

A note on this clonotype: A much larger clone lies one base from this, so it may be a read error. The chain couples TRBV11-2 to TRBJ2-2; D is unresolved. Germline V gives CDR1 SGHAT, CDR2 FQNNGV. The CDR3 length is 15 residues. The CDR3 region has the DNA TGTTCCAGCAGCTTAGAGACATGGGGCACCGGGGAGCTGTTTTTT. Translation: CSSSLETWGTGELFF.

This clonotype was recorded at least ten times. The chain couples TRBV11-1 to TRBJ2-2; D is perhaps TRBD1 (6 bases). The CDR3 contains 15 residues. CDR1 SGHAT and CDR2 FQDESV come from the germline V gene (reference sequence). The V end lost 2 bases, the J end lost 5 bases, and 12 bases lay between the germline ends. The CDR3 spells CASSLMGASTGELFF. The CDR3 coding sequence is TGTGCCAGCAGCTTAATGGGGGCTAGTACCGGGGAGCTGTTTTTT.

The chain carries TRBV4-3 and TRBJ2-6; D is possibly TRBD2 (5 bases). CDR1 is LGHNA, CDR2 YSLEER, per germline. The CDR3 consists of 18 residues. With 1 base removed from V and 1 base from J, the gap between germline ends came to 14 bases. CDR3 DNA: TGCGCCAGCAGCCAAGTGGGCGGGTTTCCATCTGGGGCCAACGTCCTGACTTTC. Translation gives CASSQVGGFPSGANVLTF.

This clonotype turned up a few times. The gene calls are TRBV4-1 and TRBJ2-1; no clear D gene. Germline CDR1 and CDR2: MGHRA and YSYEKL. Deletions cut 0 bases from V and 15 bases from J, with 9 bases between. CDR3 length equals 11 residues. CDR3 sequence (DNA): TGCGCCAGCAGCCAAGAGGGTCCTACGTTCTTC. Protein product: CASSQEGPTFF.

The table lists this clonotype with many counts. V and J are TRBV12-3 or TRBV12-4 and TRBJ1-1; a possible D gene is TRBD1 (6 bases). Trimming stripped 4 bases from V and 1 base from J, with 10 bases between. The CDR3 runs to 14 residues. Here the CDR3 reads CASSSQQGNTEAFF. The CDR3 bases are TGTGCCAGCAGTTCGCAACAGGGGAACACTGAAGCTTTCTTT.

CDR3 sequence: CSAEGPTDTQYF. The DNA of the CDR3 is TGCAGCGCCGAAGGGCCCACAGATACGCAGTATTTT. V usage is TRBV29-1 and J usage is TRBJ2-3; D remains ambiguous. The V and J ends lost 7 bases and 2 bases respectively, with 10 bases between them. Germline CDR1 SQVTM, CDR2 ANQGSEA. The CDR3 extends over 12 amino acids.

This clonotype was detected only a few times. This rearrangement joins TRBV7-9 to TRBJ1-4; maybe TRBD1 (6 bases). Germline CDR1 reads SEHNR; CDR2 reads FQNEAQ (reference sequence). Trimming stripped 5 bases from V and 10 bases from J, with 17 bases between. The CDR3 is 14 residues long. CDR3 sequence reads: CASSVQGNKGKLFF. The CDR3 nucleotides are TGTGCCAGCAGCGTCCAGGGGAACAAGGGAAAACTGTTTTTT.

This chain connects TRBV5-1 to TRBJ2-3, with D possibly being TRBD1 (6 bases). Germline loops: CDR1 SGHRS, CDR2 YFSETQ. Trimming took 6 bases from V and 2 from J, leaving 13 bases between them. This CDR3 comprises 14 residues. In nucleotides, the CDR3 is TGCGCCAGCACCCCAGGGGCCCTCACAGATACGCAGTATTTT. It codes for CASTPGALTDTQYF.

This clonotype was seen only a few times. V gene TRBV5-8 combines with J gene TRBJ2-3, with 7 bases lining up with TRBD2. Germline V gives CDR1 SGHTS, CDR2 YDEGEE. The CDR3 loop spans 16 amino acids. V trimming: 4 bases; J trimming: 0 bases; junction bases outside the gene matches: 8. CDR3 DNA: TGTGCCAGCAGCCGGGGAGGGGACGCTAGCACAGATACGCAGTATTTT. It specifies CASSRGGDASTDTQYF.

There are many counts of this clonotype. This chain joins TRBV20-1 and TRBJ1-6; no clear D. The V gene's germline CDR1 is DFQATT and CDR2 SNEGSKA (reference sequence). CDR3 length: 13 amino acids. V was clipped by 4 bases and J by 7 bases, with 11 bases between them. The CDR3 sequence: CSANFGPNSPLHF. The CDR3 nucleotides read TGCAGTGCTAACTTCGGGCCCAATTCACCCCTCCACTTT.

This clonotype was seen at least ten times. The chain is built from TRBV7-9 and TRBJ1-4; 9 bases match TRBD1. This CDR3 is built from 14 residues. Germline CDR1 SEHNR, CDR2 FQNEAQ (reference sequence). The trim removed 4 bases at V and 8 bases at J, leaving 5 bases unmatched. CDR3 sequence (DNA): TGTGCCAGCAGCTCAGGGGACAGGGACGAAAAACTGTTTTTT. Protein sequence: CASSSGDRDEKLFF.

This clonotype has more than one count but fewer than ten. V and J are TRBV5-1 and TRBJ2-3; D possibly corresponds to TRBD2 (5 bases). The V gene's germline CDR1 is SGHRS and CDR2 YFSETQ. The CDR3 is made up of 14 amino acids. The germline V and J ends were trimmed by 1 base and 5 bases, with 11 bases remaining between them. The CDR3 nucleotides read TGCGCCAGCAGCTTGTCCCCTGGAGGAGATACGCAGTATTTT. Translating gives CASSLSPGGDTQYF.

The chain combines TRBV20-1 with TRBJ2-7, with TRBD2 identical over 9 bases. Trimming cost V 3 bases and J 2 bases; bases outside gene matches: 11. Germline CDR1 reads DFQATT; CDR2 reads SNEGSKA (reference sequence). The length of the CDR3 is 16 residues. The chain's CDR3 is CSARDPGLASPYEQYF. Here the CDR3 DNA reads TGCAGTGCTAGGGACCCTGGACTAGCGAGTCCCTACGAGCAGTACTTC.

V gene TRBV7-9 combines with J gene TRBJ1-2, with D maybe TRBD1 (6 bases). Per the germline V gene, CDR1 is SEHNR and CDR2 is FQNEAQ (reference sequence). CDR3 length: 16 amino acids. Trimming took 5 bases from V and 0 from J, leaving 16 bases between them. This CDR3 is CASSLGRGASNYGYTF. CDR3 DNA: TGTGCCAGCAGCCTGGGAAGGGGGGCTTCTAACTATGGCTACACCTTC.

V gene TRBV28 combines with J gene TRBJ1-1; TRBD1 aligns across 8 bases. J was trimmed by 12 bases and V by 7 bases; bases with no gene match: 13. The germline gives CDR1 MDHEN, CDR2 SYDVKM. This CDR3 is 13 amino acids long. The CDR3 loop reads CASNFGQGEGTFF. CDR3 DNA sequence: TGTGCCAGCAACTTCGGACAGGGTGAAGGGACTTTCTTT.

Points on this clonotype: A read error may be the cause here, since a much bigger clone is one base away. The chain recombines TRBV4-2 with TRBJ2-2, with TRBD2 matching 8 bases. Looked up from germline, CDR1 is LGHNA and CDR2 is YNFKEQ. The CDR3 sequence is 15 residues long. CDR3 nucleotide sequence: TGTGCCAGCAGCCCCAATCGGGAGGGGAGCGGGGAGCGGTTTTTT. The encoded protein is CASSPNREGSGERFF.

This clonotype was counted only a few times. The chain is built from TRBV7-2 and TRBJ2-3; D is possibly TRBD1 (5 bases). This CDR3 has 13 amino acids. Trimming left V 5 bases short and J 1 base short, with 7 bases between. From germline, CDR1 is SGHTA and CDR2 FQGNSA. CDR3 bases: TGTGCCAGCAGCAAACAGGGCACAGATACGCAGTATTTT. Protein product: CASSKQGTDTQYF.

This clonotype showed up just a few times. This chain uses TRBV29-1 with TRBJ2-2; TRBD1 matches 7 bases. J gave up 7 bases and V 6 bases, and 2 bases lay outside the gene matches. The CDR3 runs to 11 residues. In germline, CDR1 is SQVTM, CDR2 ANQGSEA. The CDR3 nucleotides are TGCAGCGTGCGACAGGGCGGGGAGCTGTTTTTT. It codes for CSVRQGGELFF.

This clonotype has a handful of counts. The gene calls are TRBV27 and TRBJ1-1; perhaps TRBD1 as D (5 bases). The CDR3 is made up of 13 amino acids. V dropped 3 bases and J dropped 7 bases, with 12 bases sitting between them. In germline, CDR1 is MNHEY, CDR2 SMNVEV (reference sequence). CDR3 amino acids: CASSLKVRGEAFF. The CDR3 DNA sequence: TGTGCCAGCAGTTTGAAGGTTAGGGGTGAAGCTTTCTTT.

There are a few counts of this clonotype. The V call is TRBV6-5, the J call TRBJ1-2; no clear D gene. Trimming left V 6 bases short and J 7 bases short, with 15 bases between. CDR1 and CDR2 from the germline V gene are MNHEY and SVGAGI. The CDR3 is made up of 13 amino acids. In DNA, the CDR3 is TGTGCCAGCAGCTTTACAACCTCCACTGGCTACACCTTC. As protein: CASSFTTSTGYTF.

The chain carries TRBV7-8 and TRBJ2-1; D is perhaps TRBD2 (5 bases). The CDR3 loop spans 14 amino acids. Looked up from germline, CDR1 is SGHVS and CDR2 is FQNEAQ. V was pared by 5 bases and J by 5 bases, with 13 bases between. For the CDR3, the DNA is TGTGCCAGCAGCCCTGCGCGGGTAAACAATGAGCAGTTCTTC. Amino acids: CASSPARVNNEQFF. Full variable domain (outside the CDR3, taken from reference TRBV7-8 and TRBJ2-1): GAGVSQSPRYKVAKRGQDVALRCDPISGHVSLFWYQQALGQGPEFLTYFQNEAQLDKSGLPSDRFFAERPEGSVSTLKIQRTQQEDSAVYLCASSPARVNNEQFFGPGTRLTVL.

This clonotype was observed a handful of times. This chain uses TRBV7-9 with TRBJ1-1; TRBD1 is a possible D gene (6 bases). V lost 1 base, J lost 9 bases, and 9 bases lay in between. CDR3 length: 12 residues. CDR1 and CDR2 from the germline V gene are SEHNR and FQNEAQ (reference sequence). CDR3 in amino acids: CASSLGQDKAFF. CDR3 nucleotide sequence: TGTGCCAGCAGCTTAGGACAGGACAAAGCTTTCTTT.